This TCR beta chain is from a study of blood T cell repertoires in COVID-19 (dated by TCRdb to 2020 to 2022). Turning to the overall study: Samples from collaborators originated in the United States, Italy and Spain and spanned both the acute and convalescent phases of COVID-19. The prospective study material was composed of cDNA or gDNA derived from T cells, B-cell-depleted T cells, or PBMCs. Deeply sampled blood TCRbeta repertoires from subjects exposed to, actively infected with, or recovered from COVID-19 were included in the dataset. A freely available public database, intended as a resource for researchers studying the immune response to SARS-CoV-2, is where the repertoires were released. The samples were drawn from two sources: the first 160 participants of the ongoing ImmuneRACE study, and 1,000 to 1,500 subjects contributed by 6 global collaborators. Sample metadata almost always included a de-identified subject ID, COVID-19 status, age in years and sex. HLA class I and class II types, where available, came from metadata supplied by the sample provider rather than from assay-based typing.

On this clone itself: Its antigen remains undetermined. The input lacks base qualities; no much larger clone sits a single base away.

In Seattle, one collaborating source enrolled patients while the infection was active and tracked those patients longitudinally over the course of disease. Whole blood was collected in K2EDTA tubes by collaborating institutions according to the institutions' own protocols. Collaborator samples were shipped for TCRbeta analysis as frozen whole blood, isolated PBMCs, or DNA extracted from either sample type. V lost 6 bases and J lost 9 bases, and the count of bases not matched to a germline gene is 7. From the cysteine through the phenylalanine, the CDR3 covers 14 amino acids. Just CDR3 DNA is preserved here, 42 bases in frame from base 1. In the germline V gene, CDR1 corresponds to MNHEY and CDR2 to SVGAGI. Broader findings and caveats from the paper: How much clinical and demographic metadata was included differed by source and by participant, and the metadata was provided uncurated.

The immunoSEQ Assay, a bias-controlled multiplex PCR, was used to amplify TCRbeta CDR3 regions from genomic DNA. As for the authors' bioinformatics: The number of nucleated cells in each sample was estimated from the amplification of reference gene primers within the assay. To quantify the absolute abundance of each unique TCRbeta CDR3 rearrangement, sequence reads were collapsed and filtered. For each sample, productive Simpson clonality was calculated as the square root of Simpson's diversity index across productive rearrangements. TCRdb re-hosts the immuneACCESS table, in-frame sequences only. Its copies lack some clones; in the studies checked, an unresolved V gene accounts for under half of them, and the cause for the rest is not known. The DNA was the basis for D and trimming; V, J and clone size are from that table. For this sample there are roughly 68,000 clones; about 91% appear just once. Jointly, the top ten make up 6.5% to 8% of the sample.

The chain is encoded by TRBV6-5 joined to TRBJ2-1, and TRBD2 matches 11 of the central bases. Sequencing input: peripheral blood. The sequence derives from a middle-aged man with COVID-19, enrolled during active disease. The CDR3 here reads CASRTSGVGGEQFF. The nucleotide sequence reads TGTGCCAGCAGGACTAGCGGGGTCGGGGGTGAGCAGTTCTTC.